This TCR beta chain originates from a study of identifying expanded T cells in peripheral blood. The assay was immunoSEQ multiplex PCR, and TCRdb's table has in-frame clones only and misses some. The top ten clones hold 2.5% to 3.5% of a sample with 100,000 to 150,000 clones, about four fifths of them seen once. After removal of 5 bases from V and 5 bases from J, the junction contained 7 bases not matched to a gene. The CDR3 sequence is 16 residues long. The germline CDR1 and CDR2 sequences are KGHSH and LQKENI. The chain links TRBV18 to TRBJ1-6, with 9 bases matching TRBD1. This TCR was sampled from a person between 18 and 75 years old in good health. The sequencing input was blood. The DNA of the CDR3 is TGTGCCAGCTCAACAGGGACAGGGTACGATAATTCACCCCTCCACTTT. Translation: CASSTGTGYDNSPLHF.